These 18 T cell receptor beta chains originate from one sample sequenced in a study of blood T cell repertoires in COVID-19. Measured with immunoSEQ multiplex PCR; TCRdb has only the in-frame clones, and not every one. Counted here are over 200,000 clones, over 70% occurring once; the ten biggest clones make up around 8.7%. The sequencing input was peripheral blood. The receptors originated from a woman in her forties or fifties with acute or convalescent COVID-19.

This chain connects TRBV2 to TRBJ2-7; D gene unclear. Between the trimmed V and J ends, which lost 1 base and 7 bases, there was a span of 8 bases. CDR1 and CDR2 (germline): SNHLY, FYNNEI. The CDR3 extends over 12 amino acids. CDR3 DNA sequence: TGTGCCAGCAGTGAAGATCCCTTGGAGCAGTACTTC. Protein: CASSEDPLEQYF. The full variable domain, its missing parts supplied by reference TRBV2 and TRBJ2-7, is EPEVTQTPSHQVTQMGQEVILRCVPISNHLYFYWYRQILGQKVEFLVSFYNNEISEKSEIFDDQFSVERPDGSNFTLKIRSTKLEDSAMYFCASSEDPLEQYFGPGTRLTVT.

The chain has TRBV29-1 and TRBJ2-5, with D perhaps matching TRBD1 (6 bases). Germline loops: CDR1 SQVTM, CDR2 ANQGSEA. V was clipped by 6 bases and J by 1 base, with 15 bases between them. The CDR3 loop spans 14 amino acids. The CDR3 bases are TGCAGCGTCAGGCAACGAGGGGGCCAAGAGACCCAGTACTTC. It encodes CSVRQRGGQETQYF.

This chain joins TRBV7-9 and TRBJ2-7; 10 bases align to TRBD1. Trimming removed 8 bases from V and 0 bases from J; junction bases left unmatched: 10. Germline V gene lookup returns CDR1 SEHNR and CDR2 FQNEAQ (reference sequence). There are 16 residues in the CDR3. The CDR3 loop is CASAGTGVLSSYEQYF. DNA for the CDR3: TGTGCCAGCGCCGGGACAGGGGTCTTGAGCTCCTACGAGCAGTACTTC.

In its sample, this clone was seen once. The chain links TRBV9 to TRBJ2-1, with D tentatively TRBD2 (6 bases). Germline V gives CDR1 SGDLS, CDR2 YYNGEE. The CDR3 length is 18 residues. The V end was cut by 0 bases, the J end by 2 bases, with 18 bases between. Here the CDR3 DNA reads TGTGCCAGCAGCGTAGATCCCCTTAATGCGGGAACCTACAATGAGCAGTTCTTC. Amino acids: CASSVDPLNAGTYNEQFF.

The chain couples TRBV4-2 to TRBJ2-2, with 9 bases fitting TRBD1. V trimming: 0 bases; J trimming: 4 bases; junction bases outside the gene matches: 6. This CDR3 has 17 residues. In germline, CDR1 is LGHNA, CDR2 YNFKEQ. The CDR3 reads CASSQDVGQGITGELFF. Written as DNA, the CDR3 is TGTGCCAGCAGCCAAGATGTGGGACAGGGTATCACCGGGGAGCTGTTTTTT.

The genes are TRBV28 and TRBJ1-3, with 10 bases identical to TRBD1. The CDR3 extends over 15 amino acids. Germline V gene data show CDR1 as MDHEN and CDR2 as SYDVKM. Germline trimming cut 7 bases from V and 3 bases from J; bases unmatched to any gene: 6. The CDR3 DNA reads as TGTGCCAGCACGGGACAGGGGTATGGTGGAAACACCATATATTTT. It translates to CASTGQGYGGNTIYF.

The J gene is TRBJ1-1, the V gene TRBV18, with TRBD1 as a possible D gene (5 bases). Per germline, CDR1 KGHSH and CDR2 LQKENI. Deletions cut 1 base from V and 0 bases from J, with 9 bases between. CDR3 length: 15 residues. The CDR3 DNA is TGTGCCAGCTCACCACGACAGTTCATGAACACTGAAGCTTTCTTT. It codes for CASSPRQFMNTEAFF. Based on the CDR3 plus reference TRBV18 and TRBJ1-1, the full variable domain is NAGVMQNPRHLVRRRGQEARLRCSPMKGHSHVYWYRQLPEEGLKFMVYLQKENIIDESGMPKERFSAEFPKEGPSILRIQQVVRGDSAAYFCASSPRQFMNTEAFFGQGTRLTVV.

This chain uses TRBV24-1 with TRBJ2-1; D not resolved. Germline values: CDR1 KGHDR, CDR2 SFDVKD. Deletions cut 4 bases from V and 5 bases from J, with 11 bases between. This CDR3 is 14 amino acids long. The CDR3 loop reads CATSEPEPDNEQFF. The CDR3, as DNA: TGTGCCACCAGTGAACCTGAGCCTGACAATGAGCAGTTCTTC.

The chain combines TRBV10-2 with TRBJ2-2, with D perhaps matching TRBD2 (7 bases). V gave up 4 bases and J gave up 7 bases, with 16 bases separating them. From germline, CDR1 is WSHSY and CDR2 SAAADI. The CDR3 has 15 residues. Written as DNA, the CDR3 is TGCGCCAGCAGTGCGATCGGGGGCGGGAGCGGGGAGCTGTTTTTT. It codes for CASSAIGGGSGELFF.

The V call is TRBV24-1, the J call TRBJ2-6, with 7 bases identical to TRBD1. The CDR3 spans 18 residues. Trimming at V came to 2 bases and at J to 3 bases, leaving 9 bases not matched to a gene. Per the germline V gene, CDR1 is KGHDR and CDR2 is SFDVKD. CDR3 coding DNA: TGTGCCACCAGTGATTCCGGCAGGGGGTTAGATGGGGCCAACGTCCTGACTTTC. This gives the protein CATSDSGRGLDGANVLTF.

The chain employs TRBV24-1 and TRBJ2-1; 10 nucleotides match TRBD2. The V and J ends lost 2 bases and 5 bases, in that order; junction bases with no gene match: 5. The CDR3 totals 16 residues. Germline V gives CDR1 KGHDR, CDR2 SFDVKD. The CDR3 is CATSDSVLAGNNEQFF. Written as DNA, the CDR3 is TGTGCCACCAGTGATTCTGTACTAGCGGGAAACAATGAGCAGTTCTTC.

The chain is built from TRBV19 and TRBJ2-6, with 12 bases lining up with TRBD1. The CDR3 runs to 17 residues. The V gene's germline CDR1 is LNHDA and CDR2 SQIVND (reference sequence). V dropped 6 bases and J dropped 2; count of bases not matched to a gene: 5. The CDR3 coding sequence is TGTGCCAGTAGATGGGGGACAGGGGGCGCTGGGGCCAACGTCCTGACTTTC. Encoded protein: CASRWGTGGAGANVLTF.

This chain connects TRBV29-1 to TRBJ2-5, with a possible D match to TRBD1 (6 bases). This CDR3 has 13 amino acids. The V and J ends lost 2 bases and 5 bases respectively, with 12 bases between them. Germline-derived CDR1 and CDR2 are SQVTM and ANQGSEA. CDR3 amino acids: CSVEPGAGETQYF. The CDR3 coding sequence is TGCAGCGTTGAACCAGGGGCTGGGGAGACCCAGTACTTC.

In DNA, the CDR3 is TGTGCCAGCTCGGGAGGGACAGGGAGGGAGACCCAGTACTTC. Its translation: CASSGGTGRETQYF. V is TRBV2 and J is TRBJ2-5, with D maybe TRBD1 (9 bases). The germline gives CDR1 SNHLY, CDR2 FYNNEI. Trimming removed 8 bases from V and 5 bases from J, with 18 bases in between. The CDR3 extends over 14 amino acids.

Concerning this clone itself: An end of the junction does not agree with germline; a read error may underlie this. J is TRBJ2-4 and V is TRBV9, with 12 positions matching TRBD2. This CDR3 spans 12 amino acids. From germline, CDR1 is SGDLS and CDR2 YYNGEE. This CDR3 is CASSSLAGGVNF. CDR3 in DNA: TGTGCCAGCAGCTCTCTAGCGGGAGGGGTGAACTTC.

The gene calls are TRBV5-6 and TRBJ2-5; 7 nucleotides match TRBD1. The CDR3 sequence is 16 residues long. CDR1 and CDR2 (germline): SGHDT, YYEEEE. The V gene end was trimmed by 0 bases and the J gene end by 1 base; junction bases not matched to a gene: 6. The DNA of the CDR3 is TGTGCCAGCAGCTTGGCGATAGGGGGCAGCCAAGAGACCCAGTACTTC. It specifies CASSLAIGGSQETQYF.

The genes are TRBV23-1 and TRBJ1-1; D gene ambiguous. TRBV23-1 qualifies as an ORF whose function is uncertain. This CDR3 region has 16 residues. The V end was cut by 4 bases, the J end by 2 bases, with 17 bases between. The CDR3 loop is CASSPSEVGVNTEAFF. The CDR3 DNA is TGCGCCAGCAGTCCGTCCGAGGTCGGGGTTAACACTGAAGCTTTCTTT.

Only a few counts were recorded for this clone. This sequence joins TRBV6-6 and TRBJ2-7; unclear D gene. V was shortened by 5 bases and J by 0 bases, with 5 bases between the two germline ends. The V gene's germline CDR1 is MNHNY and CDR2 SVGAGI (reference sequence). The CDR3 consists of 12 residues. The CDR3 sequence is CASSPPSYEQYF. For the CDR3, the DNA is TGTGCCAGCAGTCCTCCCTCCTACGAGCAGTACTTC.